In this sample, the clone carrying this TCR beta chain turned up many times. The sample comes from a study of blood T cells in healthy people across ages. Germline V gives CDR1 SQVTM, CDR2 ANQGSEA. The V and J ends lost 5 bases and 3 bases, in that order; junction bases with no gene match: 12. This CDR3 contains 16 residues. Primed by a sample-barcoded 5' primer and a J-beta primer mix, a second PCR proceeded for about 6 to 12 cycles. TCRdb processed the 5' RACE reads anew with MiXCR; each CDR3 protein has one entry. Of about 800,000 distinct CDR3 sequences in the sample, around 50% were seen once. This TCR derives from a man older than 75 in good health. The sequencing input was blood. This sequence joins TRBV29-1 and TRBJ1-2, with 10 bases fitting TRBD1. The DNA for the CDR3 is TGCAGCGTTCCAAGGGGGGGACAGGGGAAGGACTATGGCTACACCTTC. This encodes CSVPRGGQGKDYGYTF.